Presented here are 5 T cell receptor beta chains from one specimen sequenced in a study of T cells after yellow fever vaccination. One entry per CDR3 protein results from TCRdb running MiXCR on the 5' RACE reads. The sample comprises around 320,000 distinct CDR3 sequences, around 11% of which are singletons, and under 4% rests with the top ten. The sample in question was CD4+ T cells sorted from PBMCs, obtained 45 days after the yellow fever booster vaccination. Receptor source: a man younger than 35 who received the YFV17D yellow fever vaccine.

V is TRBV5-1 and J is TRBJ2-3; unclear D gene. The CDR3 is 16 residues long. V was clipped by 0 bases and J by 3 bases, with 14 bases between them. Germline CDR1 reads SGHRS; CDR2 reads YFSETQ. The CDR3 loop is CASSLDPLGLTDTQYF. Here the CDR3 DNA reads TGCGCCAGCAGCTTGGACCCCCTGGGCTTGACAGATACGCAGTATTTT. Full variable domain (remainder filled in from reference TRBV5-1 and TRBJ2-3): KAGVTQTPRYLIKTRGQQVTLSCSPISGHRSVSWYQQTPGQGLQFLFEYFSETQRNKGNFPGRFSGRQFSNSRSEMNVSTLELGDSALYLCASSLDPLGLTDTQYFGPGTRLTVL.

The chain is built from TRBV7-8 and TRBJ2-2; D may be TRBD1 (6 bases). Trimming took off 3 bases at V and 4 bases at J, with 12 bases between the two ends. This CDR3 region has 15 residues. Germline V gene sequence: CDR1 SGHVS, CDR2 FQNEAQ. The CDR3 DNA is TGTGCCAGCAGCTTTCCGGGACAAGTCACCGGGGAGCTGTTTTTT. Translation: CASSFPGQVTGELFF.

The chain carries TRBV4-2 and TRBJ1-3; D is undetermined. The V gene's germline CDR1 is LGHNA and CDR2 YNFKEQ. CDR3 length equals 14 residues. Trimming cost V 0 bases and J 4 bases, with 7 bases left between them. This CDR3 is CASSQDRIGNTIYF. The DNA of the CDR3 is TGTGCCAGCAGCCAAGATCGTATAGGAAACACCATATATTTT.

This clonotype was detected a few times. CDR3 DNA: TGTGCCAGCAGTTACTCAGAGTACCGACACTATGGCTACACCTTC. It encodes CASSYSEYRHYGYTF. The rearrangement links TRBV6-2 or TRBV6-3 to TRBJ1-2; D is undetermined. CDR1 is MNHEY and CDR2 is SVGEGT in the germline V gene. The CDR3 extends over 15 amino acids. V was cut by 0 bases and J by 3 bases, with 11 bases left in between.

This chain links TRBV11-2 with TRBJ2-7; TRBD1 might be the D (6 bases). The CDR3 has 15 amino acids. The germline V gene encodes CDR1 SGHAT and CDR2 FQNNGV. V lost 0 bases, J lost 0 bases, and 9 bases lay in between. Here the CDR3 DNA reads TGTGCCAGCAGCTTAGACAGGGGATTCTCCTACGAGCAGTACGTC. It yields the protein CASSLDRGFSYEQYV.